Shown below are 2 T cell receptor beta chains from a single sample sequenced in a study of T cell repertoires in cytomegalovirus infection. TCRdb re-analysed the reads in MiXCR, keeping a single row per CDR3 protein. The data contain fewer than 70,000 distinct CDR3 sequences, 25% to 30% of them singletons. Their cognate antigens are unknown. Sequenced material: CD8+ T cells from cultured PBMCs, taken from culture after CMV antigen stimulation. These receptors all stem from a human donor in good health (CMV status not recorded). Some clones in this sample may be carry-over from other donors' samples.

The chain recombines TRBV2 with TRBJ2-1; 9 bases agree with TRBD1. The CDR3 runs 15 residues. The germline V gene has CDR1 SNHLY and CDR2 FYNNEI. V lost 7 bases, J lost 3 bases, and 7 bases stayed unmatched. In DNA, the CDR3 is TGTGCCAGCACAGAACAGGGGGCCCGCTACAATGAGCAGTTCTTC. This codes for CASTEQGARYNEQFF.

This clonotype was seen a single time. The chain uses TRBV7-9 and TRBJ2-3, with TRBD2 identical over 8 bases. The CDR3 totals 14 residues. Germline V gene lookup returns CDR1 SEHNR and CDR2 FQNEAQ (reference sequence). Trimming took 7 bases from V and 4 from J; bases not matched to a gene: 7. The CDR3 protein is CASIDGGGSDTQYF. CDR3 coding DNA: TGTGCCAGCATCGACGGGGGGGGTTCAGATACGCAGTATTTT.